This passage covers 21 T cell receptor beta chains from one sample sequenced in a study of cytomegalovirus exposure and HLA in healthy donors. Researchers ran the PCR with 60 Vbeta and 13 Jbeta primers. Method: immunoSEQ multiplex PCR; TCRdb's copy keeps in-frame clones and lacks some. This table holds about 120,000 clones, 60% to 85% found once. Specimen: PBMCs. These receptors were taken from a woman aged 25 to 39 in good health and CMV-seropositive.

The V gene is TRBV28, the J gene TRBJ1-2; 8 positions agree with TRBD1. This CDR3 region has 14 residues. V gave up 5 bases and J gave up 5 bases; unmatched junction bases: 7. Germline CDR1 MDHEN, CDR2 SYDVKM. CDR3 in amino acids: CASSPPRQGYGYTF. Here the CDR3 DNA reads TGTGCCAGCAGTCCACCACGACAGGGGTATGGCTACACCTTC.

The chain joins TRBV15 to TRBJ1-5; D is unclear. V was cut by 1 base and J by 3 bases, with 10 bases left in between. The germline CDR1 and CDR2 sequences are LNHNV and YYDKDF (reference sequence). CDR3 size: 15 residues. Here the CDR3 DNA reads TGTGCCACCAGCAGAGCGGGAGGGAACAATCAGCCCCAGCATTTT. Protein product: CATSRAGGNNQPQHF.

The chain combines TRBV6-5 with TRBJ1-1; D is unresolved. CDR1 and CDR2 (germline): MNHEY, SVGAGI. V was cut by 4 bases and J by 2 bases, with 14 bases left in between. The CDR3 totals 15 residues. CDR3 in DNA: TGTGCCAGCAGTTTTAGTAGAACCCTAAACACTGAAGCTTTCTTT. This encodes CASSFSRTLNTEAFF.

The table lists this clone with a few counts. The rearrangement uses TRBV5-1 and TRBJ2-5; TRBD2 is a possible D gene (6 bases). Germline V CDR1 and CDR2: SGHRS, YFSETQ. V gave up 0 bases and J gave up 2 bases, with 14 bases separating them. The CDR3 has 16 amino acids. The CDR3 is CASSLVPPRGQETQYF. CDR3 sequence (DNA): TGCGCCAGCAGCTTGGTTCCGCCCCGGGGGCAAGAGACCCAGTACTTC.

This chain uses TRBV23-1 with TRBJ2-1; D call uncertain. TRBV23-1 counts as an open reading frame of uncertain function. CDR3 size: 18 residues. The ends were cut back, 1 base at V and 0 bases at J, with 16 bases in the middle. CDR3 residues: CASSQWFPKWSSYNEQFF. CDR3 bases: TGCGCCAGCAGTCAATGGTTTCCTAAATGGAGCTCCTACAATGAGCAGTTCTTC.

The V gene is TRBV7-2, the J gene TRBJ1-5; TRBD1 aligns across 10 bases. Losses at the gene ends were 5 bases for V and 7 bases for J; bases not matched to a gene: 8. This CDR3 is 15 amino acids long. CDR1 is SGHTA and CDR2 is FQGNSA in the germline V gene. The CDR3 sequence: CASSRTGTGDQPQHF. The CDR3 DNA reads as TGTGCCAGCAGCCGAACAGGGACAGGGGACCAGCCCCAGCATTTT.

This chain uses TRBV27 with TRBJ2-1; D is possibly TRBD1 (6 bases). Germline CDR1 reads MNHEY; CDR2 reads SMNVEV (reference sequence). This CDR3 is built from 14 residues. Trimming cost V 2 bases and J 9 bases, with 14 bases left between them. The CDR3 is CASSLLPGAGEQFF. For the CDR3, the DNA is TGTGCCAGCAGTTTACTCCCAGGGGCCGGTGAGCAGTTCTTC.

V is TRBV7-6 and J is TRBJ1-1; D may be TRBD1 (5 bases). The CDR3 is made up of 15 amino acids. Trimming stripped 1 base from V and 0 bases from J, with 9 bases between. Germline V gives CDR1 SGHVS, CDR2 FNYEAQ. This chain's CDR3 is CASSLEKGMNTEAFF. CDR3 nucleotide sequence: TGTGCCAGCAGCTTAGAAAAGGGGATGAACACTGAAGCTTTCTTT.

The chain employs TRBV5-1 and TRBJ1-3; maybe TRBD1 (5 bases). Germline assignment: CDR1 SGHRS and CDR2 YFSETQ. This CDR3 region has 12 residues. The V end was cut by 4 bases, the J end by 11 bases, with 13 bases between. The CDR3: CASSAKGSAIYF. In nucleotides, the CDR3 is TGCGCCAGCAGCGCCAAGGGGTCCGCCATATATTTT.

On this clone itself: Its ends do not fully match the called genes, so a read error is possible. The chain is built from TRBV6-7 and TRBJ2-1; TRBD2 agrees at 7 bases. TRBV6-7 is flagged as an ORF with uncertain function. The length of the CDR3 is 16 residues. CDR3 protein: CVSSLVGGDSYNEQFF. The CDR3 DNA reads TGTGTCAGCAGTTTGGTGGGGGGGGACTCCTACAATGAGCAGTTCTTC.

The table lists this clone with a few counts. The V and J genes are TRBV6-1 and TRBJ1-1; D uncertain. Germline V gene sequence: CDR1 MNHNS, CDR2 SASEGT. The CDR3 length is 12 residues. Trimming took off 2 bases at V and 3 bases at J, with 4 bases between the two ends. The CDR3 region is CASSESYTEAFF. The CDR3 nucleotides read TGTGCCAGCAGTGAAAGCTACACTGAAGCTTTCTTT.

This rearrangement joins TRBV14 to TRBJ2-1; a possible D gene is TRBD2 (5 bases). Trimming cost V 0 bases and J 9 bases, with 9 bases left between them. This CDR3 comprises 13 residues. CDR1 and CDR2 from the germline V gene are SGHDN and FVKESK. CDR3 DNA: TGTGCCAGCAGCCAAGAGTACGGGGTTGAGCAGTTCTTC. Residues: CASSQEYGVEQFF.

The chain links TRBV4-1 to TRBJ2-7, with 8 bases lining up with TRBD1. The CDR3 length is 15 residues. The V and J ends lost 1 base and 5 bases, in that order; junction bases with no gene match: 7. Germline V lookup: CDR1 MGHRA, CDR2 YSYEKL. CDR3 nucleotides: TGCGCCAGCAGCCAAGCCTGGACAGGGCTCCACGAGCAGTACTTC. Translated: CASSQAWTGLHEQYF.

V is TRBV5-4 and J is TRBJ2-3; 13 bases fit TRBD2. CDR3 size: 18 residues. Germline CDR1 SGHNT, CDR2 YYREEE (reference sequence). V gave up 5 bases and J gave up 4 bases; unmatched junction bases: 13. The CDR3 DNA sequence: TGTGCCAGCAGTTTTCCCCGACTAGCGGGGGGCGGGGCAGATACGCAGTATTTT. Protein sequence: CASSFPRLAGGGADTQYF.

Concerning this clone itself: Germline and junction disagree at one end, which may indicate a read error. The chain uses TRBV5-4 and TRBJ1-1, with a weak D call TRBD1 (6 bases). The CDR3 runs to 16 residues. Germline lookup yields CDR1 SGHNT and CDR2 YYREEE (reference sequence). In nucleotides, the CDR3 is TGTGCCAGCAGTTTGGGGGGCACCCTAGAGAACACTGAAGCTTTCTTT. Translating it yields CASSLGGTLENTEAFF.

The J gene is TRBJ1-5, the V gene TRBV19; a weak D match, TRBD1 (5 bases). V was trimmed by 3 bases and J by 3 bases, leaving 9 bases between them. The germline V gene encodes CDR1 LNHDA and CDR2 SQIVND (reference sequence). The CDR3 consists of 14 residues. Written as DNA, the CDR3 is TGTGCCAGTAGTATCGACAGCTTCAATCAGCCCCAGCATTTT. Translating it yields CASSIDSFNQPQHF.

The CDR3 is CASPYRLDIMNTEAFF. DNA of the CDR3: TGTGCCAGCCCTTATCGTTTGGACATAATGAACACTGAAGCTTTCTTT. V and J are TRBV5-4 and TRBJ1-1, with D perhaps matching TRBD1 (5 bases). V lost 7 bases, J lost 0 bases, and 19 bases lay in between. The CDR3 contains 16 residues. Germline V gene sequence: CDR1 SGHNT, CDR2 YYREEE (reference sequence).

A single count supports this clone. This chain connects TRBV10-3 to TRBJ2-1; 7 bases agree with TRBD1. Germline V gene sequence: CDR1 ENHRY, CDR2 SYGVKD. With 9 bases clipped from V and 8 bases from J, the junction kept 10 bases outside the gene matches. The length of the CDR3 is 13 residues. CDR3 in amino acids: CAITGARVDEQFF. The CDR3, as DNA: TGTGCCATTACAGGGGCCCGCGTCGATGAGCAGTTCTTC.

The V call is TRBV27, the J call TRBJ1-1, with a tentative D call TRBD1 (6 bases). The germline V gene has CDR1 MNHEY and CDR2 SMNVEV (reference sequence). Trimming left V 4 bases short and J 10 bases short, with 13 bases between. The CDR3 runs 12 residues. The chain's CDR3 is CASSSHREGAFF. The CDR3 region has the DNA TGTGCCAGCAGTTCGCACAGGGAAGGAGCTTTCTTT.

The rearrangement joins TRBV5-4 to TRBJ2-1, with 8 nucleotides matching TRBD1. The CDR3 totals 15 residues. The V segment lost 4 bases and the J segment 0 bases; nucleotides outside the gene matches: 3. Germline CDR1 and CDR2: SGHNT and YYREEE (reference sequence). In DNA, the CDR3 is TGTGCCAGCAGCCGACAGGGGAGCTCCTACAATGAGCAGTTCTTC. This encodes CASSRQGSSYNEQFF.

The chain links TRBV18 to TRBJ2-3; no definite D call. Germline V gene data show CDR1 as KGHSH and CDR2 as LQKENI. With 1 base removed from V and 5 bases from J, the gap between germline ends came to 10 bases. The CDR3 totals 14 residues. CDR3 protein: CASSPLGLGDTQYF. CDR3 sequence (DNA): TGTGCCAGCTCACCACTGGGCCTTGGAGATACGCAGTATTTT.